This entry describes one TCR beta chain. There is no known antigen for this receptor. No quality values exist for individual bases; no much larger clone is one base distant. These data come from a study of Ad26.COV2.S vaccination and SARS-CoV-2 variants (dated by TCRdb to the early 2020s). With regard to the full study: Vaccine-arm donors came from COV1001, a multicentre, randomized, double-blind, placebo-controlled phase I-IIa trial of Ad26.COV2.S in healthy adults. Ad26.COV2.S was given intramuscularly at 5x10^10 or 1x10^11 viral particles, as a single shot or as two shots 56 days apart. TCRbeta repertoire sequencing was used to assess the specificity and breadth of SARS-CoV-2-reactive T cell receptors after Ad26.COV2.S vaccination. A total of some 30 samples were included in the TCR-sequenced set, comprising around 19 Ad26.COV2.S vaccine recipients, 5 placebo recipients and 8 SARS-CoV-2 convalescent individuals. Trial participants were randomized into five groups of five, in which low-dose or high-dose Ad26.COV2.S was given once or twice, or placebo was given on both occasions. Throughout the experiments and outcome assessment, investigators stayed blinded to trial group allocation.

The immunoSEQ Assay was the method used to sequence TCRbeta CDR3 regions. After extraction, genomic DNA underwent amplification by bias-controlled multiplex PCR, followed by high-throughput sequencing. Turning to the authors' computational methods: To quantify the absolute abundance of each unique TCRbeta CDR3 region, sequences were collapsed and filtered. T cell fraction was estimated by normalization of TCRbeta template counts to usable DNA, with usable DNA being measured through amplification of reference genes present in all nucleated cells. Repertoire TCRs were annotated as SARS-CoV-2-specific when V gene, CDR3 amino acid sequence and J gene were exactly matched to a known reactive TCR set. MIRA supplied the reference SARS-CoV-2 TCR set, which was filtered for enrichment in COVID-19-positive ImmuneCODE repertoires so that public or cross-reactive TCRs were removed. Based on the MIRA antigens, annotated TCRs were further analysed at the level of specific ORF or position within ORF. Depth was the summed frequency of annotated unique rearrangements, while breadth was defined as annotated unique rearrangements over total unique productive rearrangements. TCR breadth was compared between groups using two-sided Wilcoxon rank-sum tests. The source is immuneACCESS, and TCRdb retained only in-frame sequences with V and J called. Part of the clones is not carried over; for the studies checked, unresolved V genes explain less than half of this, and the remainder is unexplained. That table supplies the V and J calls and clone size; D and trimming were determined from the DNA. This sample comprises fewer than 600,000 clones, nearly 90% of them detected only once. The top ten hold 1.5% to 2% of the sample.

The germline V gene provides CDR1 SGHNT and CDR2 YENEEA. Unmatched junction bases come to 3, with V trimmed by 5 bases and J by 6 bases. Spanning cysteine to phenylalanine, the CDR3 consists of 13 amino acids. Solely the CDR3 DNA is kept, with 39 bases framed from the first base. Per the publication, the treatment or condition label means: 19 received Ad26.COV2.S at low or high dose, single or two shots; 5 received placebo; per-sample allocation not given. Repertoires of vaccine and placebo recipients were sequenced from samples collected on day 63 after the first injection. In Cohort 1b, 20 to 25 adults aged 18-55 years were enrolled at a single site in Boston, USA, between 29 July and 7 August 2020. Ad26.COV2.S was a replication-incompetent adenovirus type 26 vector expressing a prefusion-stabilized SARS-CoV-2 spike protein from the original Wuhan strain. What the authors observed across the whole study: The study was not powered for comparison of responses between vaccine doses or regimens. According to the authors, total T cell responses may have been underestimated by the TCR breadth and depth analyses. Comparable non-spike TCR breadth was observed between vaccine and placebo recipients, consistent with only spike being contained in the vaccine. Spike-specific TCR breadth was higher in Ad26.COV2.S recipients than in placebo recipients (P = 0.0014). Substantial breadth of spike-specific CD8+ and CD4+ T cell responses was reported after vaccination.

The sample was peripheral blood, taken in a trial of Ad26.COV2.S vaccine versus placebo. The TCR sequence derives from a person aged 18-60 years who received the Ad26.COV2.S COVID-19 vaccine or a placebo. The V and J genes are TRBV11-3 and TRBJ2-2, and 7 bases in between align with TRBD1. The CDR3 amino acid sequence is: CASSPTGSGELFF. The sequenced DNA is TGTGCCAGCAGCCCGACAGGGTCCGGGGAGCTGTTTTTT.